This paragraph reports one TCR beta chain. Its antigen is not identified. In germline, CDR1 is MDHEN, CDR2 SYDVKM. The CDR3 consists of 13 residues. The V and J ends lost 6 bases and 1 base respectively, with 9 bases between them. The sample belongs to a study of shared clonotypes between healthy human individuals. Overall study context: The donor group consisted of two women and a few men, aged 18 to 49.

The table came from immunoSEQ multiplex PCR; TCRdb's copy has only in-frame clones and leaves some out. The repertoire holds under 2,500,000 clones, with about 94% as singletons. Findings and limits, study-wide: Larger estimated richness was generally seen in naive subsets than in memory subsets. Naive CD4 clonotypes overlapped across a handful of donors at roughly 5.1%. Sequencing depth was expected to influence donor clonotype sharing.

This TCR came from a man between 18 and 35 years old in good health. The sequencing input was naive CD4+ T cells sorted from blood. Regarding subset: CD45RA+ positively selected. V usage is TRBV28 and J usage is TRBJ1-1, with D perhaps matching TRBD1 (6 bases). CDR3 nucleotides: TGTGCCAGCAGGGTCAGGGGGAACACTGAAGCTTTCTTT. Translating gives CASRVRGNTEAFF.